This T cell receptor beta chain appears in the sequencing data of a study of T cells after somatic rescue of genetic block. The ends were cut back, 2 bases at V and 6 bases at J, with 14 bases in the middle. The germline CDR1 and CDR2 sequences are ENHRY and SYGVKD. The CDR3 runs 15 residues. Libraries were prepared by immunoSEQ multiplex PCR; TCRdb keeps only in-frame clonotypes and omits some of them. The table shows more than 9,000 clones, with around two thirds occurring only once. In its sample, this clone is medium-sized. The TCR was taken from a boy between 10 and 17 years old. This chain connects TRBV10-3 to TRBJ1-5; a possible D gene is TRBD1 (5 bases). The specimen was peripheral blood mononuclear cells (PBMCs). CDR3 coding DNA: TGTGCCATCAGTGAGGGTCGGGGGTCCGGTCAGCCCCAGCATTTT. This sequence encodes CAISEGRGSGQPQHF.